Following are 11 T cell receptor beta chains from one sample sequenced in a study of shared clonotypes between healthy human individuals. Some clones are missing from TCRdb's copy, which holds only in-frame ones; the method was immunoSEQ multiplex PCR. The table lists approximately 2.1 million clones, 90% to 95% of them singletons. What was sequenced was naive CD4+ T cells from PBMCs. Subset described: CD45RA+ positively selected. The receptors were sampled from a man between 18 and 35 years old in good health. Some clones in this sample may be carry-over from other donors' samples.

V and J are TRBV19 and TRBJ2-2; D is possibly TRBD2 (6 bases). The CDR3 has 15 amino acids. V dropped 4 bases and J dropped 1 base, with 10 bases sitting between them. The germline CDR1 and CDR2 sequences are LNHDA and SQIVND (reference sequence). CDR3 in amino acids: CASSSAGLNTGELFF. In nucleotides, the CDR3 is TGTGCCAGTAGTAGTGCGGGACTGAACACCGGGGAGCTGTTTTTT.

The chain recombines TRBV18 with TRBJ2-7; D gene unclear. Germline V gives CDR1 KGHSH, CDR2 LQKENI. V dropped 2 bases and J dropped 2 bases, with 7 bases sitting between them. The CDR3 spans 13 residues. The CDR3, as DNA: TGTGCCAGCTCACCAGACAAAACCTACGAGCAGTACTTC. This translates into CASSPDKTYEQYF.

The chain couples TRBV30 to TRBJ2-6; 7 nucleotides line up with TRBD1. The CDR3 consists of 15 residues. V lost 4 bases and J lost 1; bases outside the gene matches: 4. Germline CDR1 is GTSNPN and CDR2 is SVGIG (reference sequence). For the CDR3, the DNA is TGTGCCTGGAAGAAGACAGGGTCTGGGGCCAACGTCCTGACTTTC. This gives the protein CAWKKTGSGANVLTF. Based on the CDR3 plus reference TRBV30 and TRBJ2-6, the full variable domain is SQTIHQWPATLVQPVGSPLSLECTVEGTSNPNLYWYRQAAGRGLQLLFYSVGIGQISSEVPQNLSASRPQDRQFILSSKKLLLSDSGFYLCAWKKTGSGANVLTFGAGSRLTVL.

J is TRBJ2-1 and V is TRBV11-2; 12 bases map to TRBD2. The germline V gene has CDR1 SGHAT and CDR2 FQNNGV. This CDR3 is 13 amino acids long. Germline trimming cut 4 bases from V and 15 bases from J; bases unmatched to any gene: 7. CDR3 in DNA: TGTGCCAGCAGCTCGGAGACTAGCGGGAGTCCGTTCTTC. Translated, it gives CASSSETSGSPFF.

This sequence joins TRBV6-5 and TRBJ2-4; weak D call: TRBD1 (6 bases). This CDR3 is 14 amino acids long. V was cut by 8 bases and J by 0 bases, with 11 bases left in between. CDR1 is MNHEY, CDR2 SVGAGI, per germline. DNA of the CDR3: TGTGCCAGCCAACAGGGCTTAGCCAAAAACATTCAGTACTTC. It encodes CASQQGLAKNIQYF.

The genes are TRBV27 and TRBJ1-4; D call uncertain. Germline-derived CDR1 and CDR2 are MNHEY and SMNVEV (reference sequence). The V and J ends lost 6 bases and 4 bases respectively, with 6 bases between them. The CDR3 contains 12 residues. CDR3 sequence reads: CASRAVNEKLFF. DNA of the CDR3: TGTGCCAGCAGGGCCGTTAATGAAAAACTGTTTTTT.

The CDR3 protein is CASSSTRDNEQFF. The CDR3 DNA reads TGTGCCAGCAGCTCTACTAGGGACAATGAGCAGTTCTTC. This chain joins TRBV7-3 and TRBJ2-1; maybe TRBD2 (5 bases). V was pared by 4 bases and J by 5 bases, with 9 bases between. The V gene's germline CDR1 is SGHTA and CDR2 FQGTGA. The CDR3 sequence is 13 residues long. Based on the CDR3 plus reference TRBV7-3 and TRBJ2-1, the full variable domain is GAGVSQTPSNKVTEKGKYVELRCDPISGHTALYWYRQSLGQGPEFLIYFQGTGAADDSGLPNDRFFAVRPEGSVSTLKIQRTERGDSAVYLCASSSTRDNEQFFGPGTRLTVL.

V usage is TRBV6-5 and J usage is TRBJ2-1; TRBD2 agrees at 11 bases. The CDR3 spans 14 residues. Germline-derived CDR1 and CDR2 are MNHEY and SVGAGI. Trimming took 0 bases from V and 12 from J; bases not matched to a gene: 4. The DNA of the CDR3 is TGTGCCAGCAGTTACTCTCTAGCGGGGGGAGGGCAGTTCTTC. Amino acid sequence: CASSYSLAGGGQFF.

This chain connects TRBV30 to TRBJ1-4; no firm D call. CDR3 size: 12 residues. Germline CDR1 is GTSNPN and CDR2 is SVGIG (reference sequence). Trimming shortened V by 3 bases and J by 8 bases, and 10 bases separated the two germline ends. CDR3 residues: CAWSPISEKLFF. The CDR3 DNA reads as TGTGCCTGGAGCCCCATTTCCGAAAAACTGTTTTTT.

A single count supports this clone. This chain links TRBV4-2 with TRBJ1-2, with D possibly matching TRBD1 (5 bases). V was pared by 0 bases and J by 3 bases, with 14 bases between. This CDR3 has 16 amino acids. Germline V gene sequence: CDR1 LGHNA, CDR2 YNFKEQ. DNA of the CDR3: TGTGCCAGCAGCCAAGACCCTGTCCCCAGGGACTATGGCTACACCTTC. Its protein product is CASSQDPVPRDYGYTF.

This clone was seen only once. CDR3 in amino acids: CASSKGLAANEQFF. CDR3 in DNA: TGTGCCAGCAGTAAGGGACTAGCGGCGAATGAGCAGTTCTTC. The chain recombines TRBV2 with TRBJ2-1, with TRBD2 matching over 11 bases. V trimming: 5 bases; J trimming: 7 bases; junction bases outside the gene matches: 4. Per germline, CDR1 SNHLY and CDR2 FYNNEI. CDR3 length: 14 amino acids.